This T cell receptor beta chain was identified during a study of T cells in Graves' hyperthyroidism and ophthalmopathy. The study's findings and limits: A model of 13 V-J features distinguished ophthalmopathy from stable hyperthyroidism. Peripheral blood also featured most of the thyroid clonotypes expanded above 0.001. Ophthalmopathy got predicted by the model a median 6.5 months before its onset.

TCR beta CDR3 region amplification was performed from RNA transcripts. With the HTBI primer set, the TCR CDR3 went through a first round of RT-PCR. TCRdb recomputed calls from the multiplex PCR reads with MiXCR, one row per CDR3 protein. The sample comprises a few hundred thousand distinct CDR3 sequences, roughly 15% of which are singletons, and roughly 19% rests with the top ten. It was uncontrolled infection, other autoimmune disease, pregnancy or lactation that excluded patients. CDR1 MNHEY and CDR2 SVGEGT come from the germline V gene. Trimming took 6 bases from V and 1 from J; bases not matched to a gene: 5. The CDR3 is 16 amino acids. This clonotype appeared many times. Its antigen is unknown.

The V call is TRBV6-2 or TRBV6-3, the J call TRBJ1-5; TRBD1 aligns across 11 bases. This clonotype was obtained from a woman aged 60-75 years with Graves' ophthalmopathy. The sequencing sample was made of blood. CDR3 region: CASRGQGARSNQPQHF. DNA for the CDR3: TGTGCCAGCAGAGGACAGGGGGCTAGAAGCAATCAGCCCCAGCATTTT.